These 2 T cell receptor beta chains came from one sample sequenced in a study of blood T cell repertoires in COVID-19. TCRdb's table, derived via immunoSEQ multiplex PCR, lists solely in-frame clones and lacks some. The profile covers around 230,000 clones, with around four fifths appearing a single time and 2.5% to 3% taken by the ten largest. The sequenced sample consisted of peripheral blood. The origin of the receptors is a woman in her sixties or seventies with active or convalescent COVID-19.

The chain carries TRBV7-2 and TRBJ2-4; 12 nucleotides align to TRBD1. The CDR3 consists of 17 residues. Germline loops: CDR1 SGHTA, CDR2 FQGNSA. The ends lost 1 base at V and 2 bases at J; junction bases unmatched: 3. CDR3 DNA: TGTGCCAGCAGCTTAGGGGGACAGGGGGCGACCAAAAACATTCAGTACTTC. Translated: CASSLGGQGATKNIQYF.

V and J are TRBV7-3 and TRBJ1-2; a possible D gene is TRBD1 (5 bases). Germline assignment: CDR1 SGHTA and CDR2 FQGTGA. The CDR3 is 17 residues long. Trimming left V 6 bases short and J 7 bases short, with 27 bases between. The DNA of the CDR3 is TGTGCCAGCAGTCCAAGCCCCGTCGGAGCCAGGGTTGGTGGCTACACCTTC. Its translation: CASSPSPVGARVGGYTF.